This TCR beta chain originates from a study of long-term antiretroviral therapy in people with HIV. Findings of the study overall: Once patients were on ART, diversity went higher but still fell short of transplant donor controls.

Running of the v3.0 immunoSEQ assay took place at survey level. Target depth was 40,000-50,000 T-cell genomes per sample. The table came from immunoSEQ multiplex PCR; TCRdb's copy has only in-frame clones and leaves some out. The sample has fewer than 20,000 clones, about 95% seen once; the top ten hold around 4.3%. Regarding this clone: The antigen is undetermined.

The source is a woman aged 45-60 years with HIV. This specimen was unsorted PBMCs, taken 6.4 years after starting antiretroviral therapy.

CDR3 sequence: CASSEVRGGLAVYEQYF. CDR3 DNA sequence: TGTGCCAGCAGTGAAGTTCGGGGGGGACTAGCGGTCTACGAGCAGTACTTC. This chain connects TRBV6-1 to TRBJ2-7; 11 nucleotides line up with TRBD2. Germline V gives CDR1 MNHNS, CDR2 SASEGT. The CDR3 contains 17 residues. V shed 1 base and J 3 bases; nucleotides not matched to a gene: 8.